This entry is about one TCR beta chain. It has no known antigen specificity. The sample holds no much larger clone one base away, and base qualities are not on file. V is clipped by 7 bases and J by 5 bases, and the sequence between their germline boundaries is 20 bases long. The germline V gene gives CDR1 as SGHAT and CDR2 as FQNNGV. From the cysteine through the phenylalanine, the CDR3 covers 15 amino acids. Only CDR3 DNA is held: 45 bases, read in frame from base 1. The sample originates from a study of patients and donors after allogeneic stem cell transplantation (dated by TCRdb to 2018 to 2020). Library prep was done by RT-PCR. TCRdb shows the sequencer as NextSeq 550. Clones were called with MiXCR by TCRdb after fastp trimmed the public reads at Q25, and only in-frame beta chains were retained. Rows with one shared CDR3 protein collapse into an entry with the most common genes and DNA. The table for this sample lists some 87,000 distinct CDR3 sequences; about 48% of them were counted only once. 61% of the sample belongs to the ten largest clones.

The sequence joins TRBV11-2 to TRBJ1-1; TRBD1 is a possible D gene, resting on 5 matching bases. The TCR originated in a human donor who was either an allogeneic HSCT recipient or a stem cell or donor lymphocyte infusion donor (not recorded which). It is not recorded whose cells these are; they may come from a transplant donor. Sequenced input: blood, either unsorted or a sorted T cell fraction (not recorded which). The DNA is TGTGCCAGCACCCCCCGGGGTGGGGCGCGGACTGAAGCTTTCTTT. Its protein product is CASTPRGGARTEAFF.